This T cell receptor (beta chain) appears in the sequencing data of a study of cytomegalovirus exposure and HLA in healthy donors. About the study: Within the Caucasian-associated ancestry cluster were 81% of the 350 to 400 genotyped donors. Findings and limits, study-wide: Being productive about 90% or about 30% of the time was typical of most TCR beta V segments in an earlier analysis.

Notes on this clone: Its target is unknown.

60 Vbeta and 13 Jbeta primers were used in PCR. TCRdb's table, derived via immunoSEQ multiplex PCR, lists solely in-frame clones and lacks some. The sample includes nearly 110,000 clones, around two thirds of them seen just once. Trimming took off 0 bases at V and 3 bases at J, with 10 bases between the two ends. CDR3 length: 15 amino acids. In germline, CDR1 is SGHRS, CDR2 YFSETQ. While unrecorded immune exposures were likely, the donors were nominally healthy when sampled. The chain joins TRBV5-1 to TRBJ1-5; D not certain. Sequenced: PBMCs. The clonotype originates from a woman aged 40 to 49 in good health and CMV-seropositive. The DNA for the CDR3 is TGCGCCAGCAGCTTGGTGTCGGGTCTCAATCAGCCCCAGCATTTT. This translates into CASSLVSGLNQPQHF.